Following are 27 T cell receptor beta chains from one sample sequenced in a study of shared clonotypes between healthy human individuals. The data were produced by immunoSEQ multiplex PCR, yet TCRdb's version contains in-frame clones alone and is incomplete. The sample contains under 2.5 million clones, under 95% of which appear only once. Source material: naive CD4+ T cells from PBMCs. The subset was: CD45RA+ positively selected. These TCRs come from a young man in good health. Some clones in this sample may be carry-over from other donors' samples.

This chain uses TRBV4-3 with TRBJ2-7; the D is unclear. V was cut by 0 bases and J by 4 bases, with 16 bases left in between. Germline CDR1 is LGHNA and CDR2 is YSLEER. The CDR3 is 16 residues long. The CDR3 sequence is CASSQDLLSFRYEQYF. The CDR3 DNA reads as TGCGCCAGCAGCCAAGATCTCCTCTCTTTTAGGTACGAGCAGTACTTC.

This chain connects TRBV18 to TRBJ2-7; 7 nucleotides agree with TRBD1. The CDR3 loop spans 14 amino acids. With V trimmed by 3 bases and J by 3 bases, 5 bases remained unmatched. Germline CDR1 and CDR2: KGHSH and LQKENI. The CDR3 DNA is TGTGCCAGCTCACCGTCCGGGACAGTCTACGAGCAGTACTTC. Translated: CASSPSGTVYEQYF. Looking up the rest from reference TRBV18 and TRBJ2-7 gives the full variable domain: NAGVMQNPRHLVRRRGQEARLRCSPMKGHSHVYWYRQLPEEGLKFMVYLQKENIIDESGMPKERFSAEFPKEGPSILRIQQVVRGDSAAYFCASSPSGTVYEQYFGPGTRLTVT.

In its sample, this clone was seen a few times. This chain connects TRBV9 to TRBJ1-1; D gene uncertain. The CDR3 runs to 13 residues. V was shortened by 3 bases and J by 4 bases, with 10 bases between the two germline ends. CDR1 SGDLS and CDR2 YYNGEE come from the germline V gene. This CDR3 is CASSASQGTEAFF. The CDR3 DNA reads as TGTGCCAGCAGCGCCTCACAAGGCACTGAAGCTTTCTTT.

CDR3: CASSLESMREETQYF. CDR3 DNA: TGCGCCAGCAGCTTGGAGTCTATGAGGGAGGAGACCCAGTACTTC. The chain employs TRBV5-1 and TRBJ2-5; perhaps TRBD2 as D (5 bases). The CDR3 totals 15 residues. Germline V gives CDR1 SGHRS, CDR2 YFSETQ. V shed 0 bases and J shed 5 bases, with 14 bases lying between them.

The V call is TRBV4-3, the J call TRBJ2-5; 11 bases agree with TRBD2. The J call may be incorrect, as the DNA end agrees better with TRBJ2-7. The germline V gene encodes CDR1 LGHNA and CDR2 YSLEER. The CDR3 length is 16 residues. The CDR3 is CASSQLTSGGVNEQYF. The CDR3 bases are TGCGCCAGCAGCCAACTAACTAGCGGGGGAGTTAACGAGCAGTACTTC.

The J gene is TRBJ1-3, the V gene TRBV7-9; D may be TRBD1 (5 bases). Trimming pared 6 bases from V and 8 bases from J, leaving 17 bases between. There are 14 residues in the CDR3. Germline V CDR1 and CDR2: SEHNR, FQNEAQ (reference sequence). The CDR3, as DNA: TGTGCCAGCAGTCGGGACTCCTGGATGGACACCATATATTTT. Protein: CASSRDSWMDTIYF.

V is TRBV7-2 and J is TRBJ1-2; D possibly corresponds to TRBD1 (5 bases). V lost 3 bases, J lost 5 bases, and 13 bases lay in between. CDR3 length: 14 residues. Germline loops: CDR1 SGHTA, CDR2 FQGNSA. The CDR3 reads CASSFRDGVYGYTF. CDR3 coding DNA: TGTGCCAGCAGCTTCCGGGACGGAGTTTATGGCTACACCTTC.

In nucleotides, the CDR3 is TGCGCCAGCCGAGACAGGGAGGTAGGCGAGCAGTACTTC. Translating it yields CASRDREVGEQYF. This rearrangement joins TRBV5-1 to TRBJ2-7; D possibly corresponds to TRBD1 (7 bases). The CDR3 runs 13 residues. Germline V gene data show CDR1 as SGHRS and CDR2 as YFSETQ. The V end was cut by 7 bases, the J end by 6 bases, with 17 bases between.

J is TRBJ2-7 and V is TRBV5-4; TRBD2 matches 8 bases. Germline values: CDR1 SGHNT, CDR2 YYREEE (reference sequence). The CDR3 totals 15 residues. V shed 2 bases, J shed 4 bases, and the junction held 8 bases outside the gene matches. CDR3 loop: CASSLPAGAEYEQYF. The CDR3 nucleotides read TGTGCCAGCAGCTTACCAGCGGGAGCGGAGTACGAGCAGTACTTC.

The chain uses TRBV2 and TRBJ1-4; D is unclear. The V and J ends lost 6 bases and 0 bases respectively, with 11 bases between them. CDR1 SNHLY and CDR2 FYNNEI come from the germline V gene. The CDR3 is made up of 15 amino acids. The CDR3 here is CASSGEGATNEKLFF. The CDR3 DNA reads TGTGCCAGCAGCGGGGAGGGTGCAACTAATGAAAAACTGTTTTTT.

This chain links TRBV15 with TRBJ2-7; D remains ambiguous. The V and J ends lost 1 base and 7 bases respectively, with 11 bases between them. CDR1 and CDR2 (germline): LNHNV, YYDKDF (reference sequence). The CDR3 contains 13 residues. The CDR3 region has the DNA TGTGCCACCAGCAGAGGCAGATCGCGGGAGCAGTACTTC. Its protein is CATSRGRSREQYF.

The CDR3 protein is CASSSTGGAYYEQYF. The CDR3 DNA is TGCGCCAGCAGCTCCACAGGGGGCGCCTACTACGAGCAGTACTTC. V usage is TRBV5-1 and J usage is TRBJ2-7; 9 bases are shared with TRBD1. The V gene's germline CDR1 is SGHRS and CDR2 YFSETQ. The CDR3 runs 15 residues. The V segment lost 3 bases and the J segment 3 bases; nucleotides outside the gene matches: 7. The complete variable domain, with remaining parts taken from reference TRBV5-1 and TRBJ2-7, reads KAGVTQTPRYLIKTRGQQVTLSCSPISGHRSVSWYQQTPGQGLQFLFEYFSETQRNKGNFPGRFSGRQFSNSRSEMNVSTLELGDSALYLCASSSTGGAYYEQYFGPGTRLTVT.

A word on this clone: The sample holds other DNA sequences that translate to the same CDR3. This chain uses TRBV5-1 with TRBJ2-1, with 9 positions matching TRBD2. The ends lost 3 bases at V and 4 bases at J; junction bases unmatched: 5. There are 15 residues in the CDR3. Germline CDR1 is SGHRS and CDR2 is YFSETQ. CDR3 loop: CASSWGLAAYNEQFF. The CDR3 DNA is TGCGCCAGCAGCTGGGGACTAGCAGCTTACAATGAGCAGTTCTTC.

On this clone itself: The same CDR3 also results from other DNA sequences found in this sample. The chain recombines TRBV5-1 with TRBJ2-1; D is undetermined. Germline CDR1 and CDR2: SGHRS and YFSETQ. The CDR3 runs 15 residues. V was cut by 0 bases and J by 0 bases, with 7 bases left in between. For the CDR3, the DNA is TGCGCCAGCAGCTTGGTACCTGGCTCCTACAATGAGCAGTTCTTC. Amino acid sequence: CASSLVPGSYNEQFF.

This clone has a single count. The V call is TRBV6-1, the J call TRBJ1-2; D unclear. The ends were cut back, 2 bases at V and 6 bases at J, with 7 bases in the middle. CDR3 length equals 12 residues. Germline CDR1 reads MNHNS; CDR2 reads SASEGT. The DNA of the CDR3 is TGTGCCAGCAGTGAACGCATACATGGCTACACCTTC. Its translation: CASSERIHGYTF.

This CDR3 is CASSLARGTPQETQYF. CDR3 coding DNA: TGTGCCAGCAGCTTGGCCCGGGGGACACCCCAAGAGACCCAGTACTTC. The chain links TRBV7-8 to TRBJ2-5, with D perhaps assigned TRBD1 or TRBD2 (6 bases each). The CDR3 totals 16 residues. CDR1 and CDR2 (germline): SGHVS, FQNEAQ. V lost 3 bases and J 1 base, leaving 15 bases between the germline ends.

Points on this clone: Other DNA sequences in this specimen translate into the identical CDR3. The chain has TRBV30 and TRBJ1-5; unclear D gene. The CDR3 spans 13 residues. V shed 3 bases and J shed 0 bases, with 6 bases lying between them. Germline V gives CDR1 GTSNPN, CDR2 SVGIG (reference sequence). The chain's CDR3 is CAWSRNSNQPQHF. In nucleotides, the CDR3 is TGTGCCTGGAGCAGGAATAGCAATCAGCCCCAGCATTTT.

The V gene is TRBV6-5, the J gene TRBJ2-1, with no clear D. V lost 2 bases and J lost 0, with 8 bases in between. CDR1 MNHEY and CDR2 SVGAGI come from the germline V gene. The CDR3 runs to 15 residues. The CDR3 region has the DNA TGTGCCAGCAGTTACATCGAGAGCTCCTACAATGAGCAGTTCTTC. Its protein product is CASSYIESSYNEQFF.

The CDR3: CASSVGVSWDSSNTEAFF. DNA of the CDR3: TGTGCCAGCAGCGTAGGAGTGAGTTGGGACAGCTCGAACACTGAAGCTTTCTTT. The V gene is TRBV9, the J gene TRBJ1-1; 7 positions match TRBD1. The CDR3 runs 18 residues. Germline V gene sequence: CDR1 SGDLS, CDR2 YYNGEE. With 0 bases clipped from V and 1 base from J, the junction kept 12 bases outside the gene matches.

The rearrangement uses TRBV27 and TRBJ2-3, with 8 bases aligning to TRBD1. J was trimmed by 3 bases and V by 7 bases; bases with no gene match: 6. CDR3 length: 14 amino acids. Looked up from germline, CDR1 is MNHEY and CDR2 is SMNVEV (reference sequence). CDR3 coding DNA: TGTGCCAGCACGCCGGACAGGGCGACAGATACGCAGTATTTT. Protein product: CASTPDRATDTQYF.

This chain links TRBV6-6 with TRBJ2-5; no definite D call. Germline V CDR1 and CDR2: MNHNY, SVGAGI (reference sequence). The CDR3 contains 12 residues. The V and J ends lost 6 bases and 2 bases respectively, with 7 bases between them. In DNA, the CDR3 is TGTGCCAGCAGCACACAGCAAGAGACCCAGTACTTC. This codes for CASSTQQETQYF.

Only a few counts were recorded for this clone. The rearrangement joins TRBV5-1 to TRBJ1-2; TRBD1 aligns across 8 bases. The J segment lost 3 bases and the V segment lost 4 bases, leaving 2 bases of the junction unmatched. The CDR3 extends over 13 amino acids. CDR1 SGHRS and CDR2 YFSETQ come from the germline V gene. This chain's CDR3 is CASSETGDYGYTF. CDR3 sequence (DNA): TGCGCCAGCAGCGAGACAGGGGACTATGGCTACACCTTC.

The CDR3: CSVVGPNTEAFF. The DNA for the CDR3 is TGCAGCGTTGTGGGCCCGAACACTGAAGCTTTCTTT. The chain recombines TRBV29-1 with TRBJ1-1; D is unresolved. This CDR3 is 12 amino acids long. The V end was cut by 4 bases, the J end by 1 base, with 7 bases between. The germline gives CDR1 SQVTM, CDR2 ANQGSEA.

The chain joins TRBV9 to TRBJ2-1; possible D gene TRBD2, 5 bases. The CDR3 covers 17 residues. CDR1 and CDR2 (germline): SGDLS, YYNGEE. V lost 0 bases to trimming and J lost 4 bases, with 17 bases between them. CDR3 nucleotides: TGTGCCAGCAGCGTAGGACCTCCTATAGAGGGTTACAATGAGCAGTTCTTC. Protein sequence: CASSVGPPIEGYNEQFF.

The genes are TRBV28 and TRBJ2-6; D call uncertain. CDR1 and CDR2 (germline): MDHEN, SYDVKM. The CDR3 is 14 amino acids. V lost 7 bases, J lost 0 bases, and 7 bases lay in between. The chain's CDR3 is CASKQVSGANVLTF. The DNA for the CDR3 is TGTGCCAGCAAGCAGGTCTCTGGGGCCAACGTCCTGACTTTC. Full variable domain (rest looked up from reference TRBV28 and TRBJ2-6): DVKVTQSSRYLVKRTGEKVFLECVQDMDHENMFWYRQDPGLGLRLIYFSYDVKMKEKGDIPEGYSVSREKKERFSLILESASTNQTSMYLCASKQVSGANVLTFGAGSRLTVL.

This clone was seen more than once but under ten times. The chain couples TRBV6-6 to TRBJ1-1; no definite D call. CDR3 length: 13 amino acids. CDR1 and CDR2 (germline): MNHNY, SVGAGI (reference sequence). V lost 6 bases and J lost 6, with 14 bases in between. CDR3 region: CASRPSRYSEAFF. The CDR3 DNA is TGTGCCAGCAGACCCAGTCGGTACTCTGAAGCTTTCTTT.

In this sample, this clone turned up once. The same CDR3 can be traced to other DNA sequences in this sample. V gene TRBV9 combines with J gene TRBJ1-2; the D is unclear. The V end lost 5 bases, the J end lost 3 bases, and 5 bases lay between the germline ends. Germline V gene lookup returns CDR1 SGDLS and CDR2 YYNGEE. The CDR3 loop spans 11 amino acids. In nucleotides, the CDR3 is TGTGCCAGCAGGAGAGACTATGGCTACACCTTC. It codes for CASRRDYGYTF. The full variable domain, rest sourced from reference TRBV9 and TRBJ1-2, is DSGVTQTPKHLITATGQRVTLRCSPRSGDLSVYWYQQSLDQGLQFLIQYYNGEERAKGNILERFSAQQFPDLHSELNLSSLELGDSALYFCASRRDYGYTFGSGTRLTVV.